This T cell receptor beta chain was obtained from a study of glioma-infiltrating T cells after dendritic cell vaccination. The CDR3 extends over 14 amino acids. V lost 1 base and J 3 bases, leaving 10 bases between the germline ends. CDR1 is MGHRA, CDR2 YSYEKL, per germline. As to this clone: Other DNA variants within this sample encode the same CDR3.

The repertoire was sequenced with immunoSEQ multiplex PCR; TCRdb's copy has only in-frame clones and lacks some. The repertoire consists of about 90,000 clones, with over 75% occurring once and the leading ten covering over 2.5%. This receptor was identified in a human donor with glioblastoma. The sequenced sample was blood, obtained before dendritic cell vaccination. The genes are TRBV4-1 and TRBJ2-7; D is unclear. CDR3: CASSQGSRSYEQYF. In DNA, the CDR3 is TGCGCCAGCAGCCAAGGGTCCCGCAGCTACGAGCAGTACTTC.